These 22 T cell receptor beta chains were all obtained from the same sample, sequenced in a study of post-analysis software for immune sequencing data. Antigens for these TCRs are unknown. Overall study results and limits: Patients carried a few TRBV segments more frequently than controls did, and TRBV5-6, TRBV5-1 and TRBV20-1 were among them.

Researchers reported that TCR beta cDNA libraries carried unique molecular identifiers. TCRdb redid the calling of the PCR reads with MiXCR, one entry per CDR3 protein. Here the sample spans about 460,000 distinct CDR3 sequences, around 40% being singletons. Sequences were obtained from blood. The receptors derive from a girl aged 10 to 17 with multiple sclerosis.

V and J are TRBV28 and TRBJ1-5; no clear D gene. This CDR3 region has 13 residues. Germline V gene lookup returns CDR1 MDHEN and CDR2 SYDVKM. Trimming took 4 bases from V and 7 from J, leaving 11 bases between them. The CDR3 is CASSSTTSQPQHF. CDR3 nucleotides: TGTGCCAGCAGTTCCACCACTTCGCAGCCCCAGCATTTT.

This clonotype was seen a handful of times. CDR3 protein: CASSGLTDSYEQYF. CDR3 sequence (DNA): TGTGCCAGCAGCGGATTGACTGACTCCTACGAGCAGTACTTC. The V call is TRBV12-3 or TRBV12-4, the J call TRBJ2-7; D remains unclear. The V end lost 6 bases, the J end lost 0 bases, and 12 bases lay between the germline ends. CDR3 length: 14 amino acids.

This clonotype was detected only once. The V and J genes are TRBV20-1 and TRBJ2-4; 12 bases line up with TRBD2. The assigned J gene may be wrong: the sequence end matches TRBJ2-7 better. The germline V gene encodes CDR1 DFQATT and CDR2 SNEGSKA (reference sequence). The CDR3 runs to 15 residues. CDR3 sequence: CSARDRLAGVYEQYF. As DNA, the CDR3 is TGCAGTGCTAGAGATCGACTAGCGGGAGTCTACGAGCAGTACTTC.

The rearrangement links TRBV5-1 to TRBJ2-1; 9 nucleotides line up with TRBD2. The CDR3 runs to 15 residues. J lost 7 bases, V lost 1 base, and 6 bases had no gene match. Germline V gene data show CDR1 as SGHRS and CDR2 as YFSETQ. The DNA for the CDR3 is TGCGCCAGCAGCTTGAATGCGGGAGGGACAAATGAGCAGTTCTTC. Translation gives CASSLNAGGTNEQFF. The variable domain in full, with the rest retrieved from reference TRBV5-1 and TRBJ2-1, is KAGVTQTPRYLIKTRGQQVTLSCSPISGHRSVSWYQQTPGQGLQFLFEYFSETQRNKGNFPGRFSGRQFSNSRSEMNVSTLELGDSALYLCASSLNAGGTNEQFFGPGTRLTVL.

The V and J genes are TRBV7-2 and TRBJ1-2, with a tentative D call TRBD1 (5 bases). V was pared by 5 bases and J by 4 bases, with 14 bases between. This CDR3 is built from 14 residues. Germline V gives CDR1 SGHTA, CDR2 FQGNSA. CDR3 amino acids: CASSPETQGYGYTF. The DNA for the CDR3 is TGTGCCAGCAGCCCGGAGACCCAGGGCTATGGCTACACCTTC.

The rearrangement links TRBV28 to TRBJ2-5, with 8 bases aligning to TRBD2. Germline lookup yields CDR1 MDHEN and CDR2 SYDVKM. The V segment lost 3 bases and the J segment 9 bases; nucleotides outside the gene matches: 0. This CDR3 comprises 11 residues. CDR3 in DNA: TGTGCCAGCAGTTTCGGGGGGGCCCAGTACTTC. Translation: CASSFGGAQYF.

The table lists this clonotype with a few counts. V and J are TRBV20-1 and TRBJ1-5; TRBD1 might be the D (5 bases). The germline V and J ends were trimmed by 2 bases and 5 bases, with 13 bases remaining between them. Germline loops: CDR1 DFQATT, CDR2 SNEGSKA (reference sequence). CDR3 size: 14 residues. The CDR3 coding sequence is TGCAGTGCTAGAAGTGCGGGGGTGGATCAGCCCCAGCATTTT. Encoded protein: CSARSAGVDQPQHF.

This clonotype has only a few counts. This chain connects TRBV7-6 to TRBJ2-3, with TRBD2 matching 8 bases. Germline V gene data show CDR1 as SGHVS and CDR2 as FNYEAQ. CDR3 size: 16 residues. V trimming: 1 base; J trimming: 4 bases; junction bases outside the gene matches: 7. CDR3 nucleotides: TGTGCCAGCAGCTTAGTGGTGTCAGCGGGAGCAGATACGCAGTATTTT. It specifies CASSLVVSAGADTQYF.

The chain is built from TRBV3-1 and TRBJ2-1; D might be TRBD2 (6 bases). This CDR3 contains 16 residues. Germline CDR1 is LGHDT and CDR2 is YNNKEL (reference sequence). V was trimmed by 1 base and J by 7 bases, leaving 17 bases between them. This CDR3 is CASSQVRLAGWNEQFF. Here the CDR3 DNA reads TGTGCCAGCAGCCAAGTCCGGTTGGCGGGATGGAATGAGCAGTTCTTC.

The chain recombines TRBV11-2 with TRBJ1-1; D call uncertain. There are 16 residues in the CDR3. V was clipped by 1 base and J by 2 bases, with 14 bases between them. From germline, CDR1 is SGHAT and CDR2 FQNNGV. CDR3 in amino acids: CASSLVTLPGNTEAFF. Written as DNA, the CDR3 is TGTGCCAGCAGCTTAGTGACTTTACCCGGAAACACTGAAGCTTTCTTT.

The V call is TRBV5-1, the J call TRBJ2-7; D might be TRBD2 (6 bases). Trimming left V 0 bases short and J 0 bases short, with 10 bases between. The CDR3 is 15 residues long. Germline CDR1 SGHRS, CDR2 YFSETQ. The CDR3 loop reads CASSLAMGGSYEQYF. In DNA form, the CDR3 reads TGCGCCAGCAGCTTGGCCATGGGAGGCTCCTACGAGCAGTACTTC.

V usage is TRBV7-9 and J usage is TRBJ2-7; TRBD1 might be the D (6 bases). Germline V gene lookup returns CDR1 SEHNR and CDR2 FQNEAQ (reference sequence). V was clipped by 5 bases and J by 0 bases, with 17 bases between them. The CDR3 has 16 residues. CDR3 DNA sequence: TGTGCCAGCAGCCCTACCGGGACATCACGCTCCTACGAGCAGTACTTC. The encoded protein is CASSPTGTSRSYEQYF. The variable domain in full, completed from reference TRBV7-9 and TRBJ2-7, reads DTGVSQNPRHKITKRGQNVTFRCDPISEHNRLYWYRQTLGQGPEFLTYFQNEAQLEKSRLLSDRFSAERPKGSFSTLEIQRTEQGDSAMYLCASSPTGTSRSYEQYFGPGTRLTVT.

The chain is built from TRBV10-2 and TRBJ2-7; TRBD1 matches 7 bases. Germline trimming cut 2 bases from V and 3 bases from J; bases unmatched to any gene: 1. CDR1 and CDR2 (germline): WSHSY, SAAADI. The CDR3 contains 13 residues. DNA for the CDR3: TGCGCCAGCAGTGAGGACAGGGACTACGAGCAGTACTTC. It translates to CASSEDRDYEQYF.

This clonotype was seen a single time. The rearrangement links TRBV24-1 to TRBJ2-2; D could derive from TRBD1 or TRBD2 (5 bases each). The CDR3 runs to 15 residues. V lost 8 bases, J lost 2 bases, and 14 bases lay in between. Per germline, CDR1 KGHDR and CDR2 SFDVKD. The DNA for the CDR3 is TGTGCCACCAACCCCGGGACCGAAAACACCGGGGAGCTGTTTTTT. It encodes CATNPGTENTGELFF.

The chain has TRBV19 and TRBJ2-3; 9 bases align to TRBD2. The CDR3 loop spans 13 amino acids. Losses at the gene ends were 6 bases for V and 7 bases for J; bases not matched to a gene: 5. The germline V gene encodes CDR1 LNHDA and CDR2 SQIVND (reference sequence). The CDR3 DNA is TGTGCCAGTAGGACTAGCGGCACTAATACGCAGTATTTT. Translated, it gives CASRTSGTNTQYF.

This clonotype was seen a handful of times. One junction end does not reproduce the germline sequence, and a read error may be involved. The chain has TRBV27 and TRBJ1-2; D is perhaps TRBD1 (5 bases). This CDR3 spans 14 amino acids. Germline V gene sequence: CDR1 MNHEY, CDR2 SMNVEV (reference sequence). This CDR3 reads CASSLRGASDGCTF. CDR3 sequence (DNA): TGTGCCAGCAGTTTACGAGGGGCGAGCGATGGCTGCACCTTC.

The CDR3 DNA follows: TGTGCCAGCTCACCTTGGGACGGAGCCTACGAGCAGTACTTC. Residues: CASSPWDGAYEQYF. The chain links TRBV18 to TRBJ2-7; TRBD1 or TRBD2 may be the D gene (5 bases each). CDR1 is KGHSH, CDR2 LQKENI, per germline. Deletions cut 3 bases from V and 2 bases from J, with 11 bases between. The CDR3 is 14 amino acids.

V usage is TRBV7-2 and J usage is TRBJ1-2; no firm D call. V was shortened by 5 bases and J by 6 bases, with 19 bases between the two germline ends. The CDR3 totals 15 residues. CDR1 is SGHTA and CDR2 is FQGNSA in the germline V gene. CDR3 DNA sequence: TGTGCCAGCAGCCCAGGCGGCGGGGAGAAGGATGGCTACACCTTC. As protein: CASSPGGGEKDGYTF.

The chain has TRBV20-1 and TRBJ2-7; no definite D call. The CDR3 is made up of 12 amino acids. Trimming pared 6 bases from V and 5 bases from J, leaving 14 bases between. The germline CDR1 and CDR2 sequences are DFQATT and SNEGSKA (reference sequence). CDR3 sequence: CSARRPVDEQYF. In DNA, the CDR3 is TGCAGTGCCAGACGCCCGGTGGACGAGCAGTACTTC.

The chain employs TRBV28 and TRBJ2-7, with 7 bases lining up with TRBD1. The CDR3 length is 14 residues. J was trimmed by 0 bases and V by 7 bases; bases with no gene match: 6. The germline V gene encodes CDR1 MDHEN and CDR2 SYDVKM. CDR3 sequence reads: CASTIGTDSYEQYF. In nucleotides, the CDR3 is TGTGCCAGCACCATAGGGACAGACTCCTACGAGCAGTACTTC.

The genes are TRBV20-1 and TRBJ1-5, with 8 bases fitting TRBD1. Germline lookup yields CDR1 DFQATT and CDR2 SNEGSKA (reference sequence). Germline trimming cut 0 bases from V and 6 bases from J; bases unmatched to any gene: 19. The CDR3 is 19 amino acids. Written as DNA, the CDR3 is TGCAGTGCTAGAGAGTTTTCAGACAGGGGCTCATCGTTCGGTCAGCCCCAGCATTTT. The encoded protein is CSAREFSDRGSSFGQPQHF.

This clonotype was seen more than once but under ten times. This chain links TRBV6-5 with TRBJ1-4; D might be TRBD1 (6 bases). Trimming cost V 0 bases and J 8 bases, with 7 bases left between them. Germline V lookup: CDR1 MNHEY, CDR2 SVGAGI. This CDR3 is 13 amino acids long. The CDR3 region is CASSYSRGEKLFF. The CDR3 DNA reads TGTGCCAGCAGTTACTCGAGGGGGGAAAAACTGTTTTTT.